This entry features one T cell receptor beta chain sequence. The source of the sample is a study of OX40 agonist ivuxolimab in advanced cancers. The germline V gene encodes CDR1 SNHLY and CDR2 FYNNEI. CDR3 length: 12 amino acids. V trimming: 5 bases; J trimming: 15 bases; junction bases outside the gene matches: 6. Repertoires were generated with immunoSEQ multiplex PCR, while TCRdb's copy carries only in-frame clones and drops some. The sample includes 60,000 to 70,000 clones, over 80% seen only once; the top ten take approximately 2.3%. The chain is built from TRBV2 and TRBJ1-6; 8 bases are shared with TRBD1. This clonotype was obtained from an adult with an advanced solid tumor such as melanoma, head and neck, liver or kidney cancer. The sample consisted of CD4+ or CD8+ T cells sorted from blood, taken in a trial of the OX40 agonist ivuxolimab. The CDR3: CASSFTQGVLHF. CDR3 in DNA: TGTGCCAGCAGTTTCACACAGGGGGTCCTCCACTTT. Variable domain in full (rest from reference TRBV2 and TRBJ1-6): EPEVTQTPSHQVTQMGQEVILRCVPISNHLYFYWYRQILGQKVEFLVSFYNNEISEKSEIFDDQFSVERPDGSNFTLKIRSTKLEDSAMYFCASSFTQGVLHFGNGTRLTVT.